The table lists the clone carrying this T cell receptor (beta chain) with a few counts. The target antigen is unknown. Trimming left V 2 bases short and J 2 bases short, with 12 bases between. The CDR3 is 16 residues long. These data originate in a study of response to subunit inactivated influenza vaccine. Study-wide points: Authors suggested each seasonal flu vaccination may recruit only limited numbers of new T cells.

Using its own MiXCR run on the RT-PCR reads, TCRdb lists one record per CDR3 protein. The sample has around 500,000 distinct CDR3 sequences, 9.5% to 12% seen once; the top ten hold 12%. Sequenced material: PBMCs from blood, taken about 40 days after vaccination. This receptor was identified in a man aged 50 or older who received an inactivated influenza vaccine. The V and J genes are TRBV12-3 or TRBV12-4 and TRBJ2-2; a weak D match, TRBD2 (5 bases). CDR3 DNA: TGTGCCAGCAGTTTACCCCGGGGAGCCAACACCGGGGAGCTGTTTTTT. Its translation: CASSLPRGANTGELFF.